These 15 T cell receptor beta chains share one sample of origin, sequenced in a study of blood T cell repertoires in COVID-19 (dated by TCRdb to about 2020). Library construction relied on the immunoSEQ multiplex PCR assay. This is the immuneACCESS table as TCRdb keeps it, with only in-frame sequences that have V and J called. A part of the clones is gone; compared with another copy, unresolved V genes explain less than half, and the rest is unexplained. Present in this sample are approximately 110,000 clones, 81% of which were seen just once. The ten largest clones represent more than 8% of the sample. Sequenced material: peripheral blood. These receptors all stem from a woman between 65 and 79 years old with acute or convalescent COVID-19.

V is TRBV7-2 and J is TRBJ1-2; maybe TRBD1 (5 bases). Germline V CDR1 and CDR2: SGHTA, FQGNSA. The ends were cut back, 1 base at V and 3 bases at J, with 6 bases in the middle. This CDR3 contains 13 residues. This chain's CDR3 is CASSLGRDYGYTF. The CDR3 coding sequence is TGTGCCAGCAGCTTAGGCAGGGACTATGGCTACACCTTC.

A word on this clone: The sample carries other DNA sequences with the same CDR3. The chain has TRBV19 and TRBJ1-1; 7 nucleotides match TRBD1. The CDR3 sequence is 14 residues long. The V segment lost 7 bases and the J segment 0 bases; nucleotides outside the gene matches: 5. Per the germline V gene, CDR1 is LNHDA and CDR2 is SQIVND (reference sequence). CDR3 nucleotide sequence: TGTGCCAGTACCCCGGGACAGTTGAACACTGAAGCTTTCTTT. This sequence encodes CASTPGQLNTEAFF.

The rearrangement uses TRBV11-2 and TRBJ1-3; 7 bases are shared with TRBD1. CDR3 size: 17 residues. V lost 1 base to trimming and J lost 0 bases; unmatched junction nucleotides: 6. CDR1 SGHAT and CDR2 FQNNGV come from the germline V gene. This CDR3 is CASSLGTGLPSGNTIYF. The CDR3 DNA reads TGTGCCAGCAGCTTAGGGACAGGCTTACCCTCTGGAAACACCATATATTTT. Complete variable domain (other parts from reference TRBV11-2 and TRBJ1-3): EAGVAQSPRYKIIEKRQSVAFWCNPISGHATLYWYQQILGQGPKLLIQFQNNGVVDDSQLPKDRFSAERLKGVDSTLKIQPAKLEDSAVYLCASSLGTGLPSGNTIYFGEGSWLTVV.

J is TRBJ1-1 and V is TRBV6-2 or TRBV6-3; D remains unclear. Trimming took 6 bases from V and 0 from J, leaving 17 bases between them. The germline CDR1 and CDR2 sequences are MNHEY and SVGEGT. The CDR3 contains 16 residues. The CDR3 loop reads CASSSISALMNTEAFF. CDR3 in DNA: TGTGCCAGCAGCTCCATCTCCGCCCTAATGAACACTGAAGCTTTCTTT.

The gene calls are TRBV27 and TRBJ2-2, with a weak D call TRBD2 (6 bases). The V end was cut by 7 bases, the J end by 0 bases, with 12 bases between. The CDR3 consists of 15 residues. From germline, CDR1 is MNHEY and CDR2 SMNVEV (reference sequence). The CDR3 DNA sequence: TGTGCCAGCACATCCGGAGGGGCGAACACCGGGGAGCTGTTTTTT. Its protein is CASTSGGANTGELFF.

The chain has TRBV19 and TRBJ1-1; D is unresolved. With 0 bases removed from V and 0 bases from J, the gap between germline ends came to 5 bases. The CDR3 spans 14 residues. The germline V gene has CDR1 LNHDA and CDR2 SQIVND (reference sequence). CDR3: CASSIDRLNTEAFF. The CDR3 nucleotides read TGTGCCAGTAGTATAGACAGGTTGAACACTGAAGCTTTCTTT.

This clone was seen a single time. This rearrangement joins TRBV28 to TRBJ2-2; 7 bases are a match to TRBD1. Germline values: CDR1 MDHEN, CDR2 SYDVKM. The CDR3 spans 16 residues. V lost 7 bases to trimming and J lost 6 bases; unmatched junction nucleotides: 14. CDR3 sequence: CASKPIDRVHPGELFF. CDR3 in DNA: TGTGCCAGCAAACCAATCGACAGGGTTCACCCCGGGGAGCTGTTTTTT.

The rearrangement links TRBV7-2 to TRBJ2-2, with TRBD1 matching 8 bases. Unmatched junction bases numbered 7, after V lost 3 bases and J lost 7 bases. The CDR3 runs to 15 residues. In germline, CDR1 is SGHTA, CDR2 FQGNSA. This chain's CDR3 is CASSLGRGRFGELFF. CDR3 in DNA: TGTGCCAGCAGCTTGGGCAGGGGGCGTTTCGGGGAGCTGTTTTTT.

V gene TRBV6-5 combines with J gene TRBJ1-5; 9 bases are shared with TRBD1. J gave up 8 bases and V 6 bases, and 8 bases lay outside the gene matches. This CDR3 region has 14 residues. CDR1 is MNHEY, CDR2 SVGAGI, per germline. CDR3 sequence reads: CASRDDRGVKPQHF. Written as DNA, the CDR3 is TGTGCCAGCAGGGACGACAGGGGGGTTAAGCCCCAGCATTTT.

The chain joins TRBV30 to TRBJ1-1; 7 bases fit TRBD1. Unmatched junction bases numbered 5, after V lost 3 bases and J lost 7 bases. Germline CDR1 reads GTSNPN; CDR2 reads SVGIG (reference sequence). This CDR3 comprises 12 residues. The CDR3 region is CAWSPGTVEAFF. The CDR3 nucleotides are TGTGCCTGGAGCCCCGGGACAGTTGAAGCTTTCTTT.

The chain couples TRBV6-5 to TRBJ1-1; TRBD1 might be the D (6 bases). This CDR3 is built from 16 residues. Germline lookup yields CDR1 MNHEY and CDR2 SVGAGI. Trimming left V 1 base short and J 0 bases short, with 12 bases between. The CDR3 region has the DNA TGTGCCAGCAGTTACTTTGGAACAGGGATGAACACTGAAGCTTTCTTT. It encodes CASSYFGTGMNTEAFF.

This clone was recorded once. The chain has TRBV30 and TRBJ1-1; D perhaps matches TRBD1 (6 bases). This CDR3 has 11 amino acids. Germline V CDR1 and CDR2: GTSNPN, SVGIG (reference sequence). Trimming shortened V by 2 bases and J by 10 bases, and 11 bases separated the two germline ends. CDR3 residues: CAWSPGARAFF. The CDR3 bases are TGTGCCTGGAGTCCAGGGGCCCGAGCTTTCTTT.

This chain connects TRBV3-1 (or the pseudogene TRBV3-2) to TRBJ2-7, with a weak D call TRBD2 (5 bases). Trimming removed 3 bases at V and 6 bases at J, with 18 bases between. CDR1 is LGHDT and CDR2 is YNNKEL in the germline V gene (reference sequence). The CDR3 contains 15 residues. The CDR3 sequence: CASSQSLALIFEQYF. Written as DNA, the CDR3 is TGTGCCAGCAGCCAGTCCCTAGCCCTCATCTTCGAGCAGTACTTC.

The chain is built from TRBV6-6 and TRBJ1-2; D uncertain. Trimming shortened V by 5 bases and J by 8 bases, and 15 bases separated the two germline ends. The CDR3 runs to 13 residues. Germline CDR1 and CDR2: MNHNY and SVGAGI (reference sequence). The CDR3 loop is CASSRTGEGGYTF. The CDR3 bases are TGTGCCAGCAGTCGGACGGGAGAAGGAGGCTACACCTTC.

This clone showed up just once. CDR3 amino acids: CATSDPRGNKLFF. The CDR3 nucleotides are TGTGCCACCAGTGACCCGAGGGGGAACAAACTGTTTTTT. The V and J genes are TRBV24-1 and TRBJ1-4; tentatively, D is TRBD1 (6 bases). The V gene lost 4 bases and the J gene lost 11 bases, with 13 bases spanning the gap. The CDR3 is made up of 13 amino acids. Germline loops: CDR1 KGHDR, CDR2 SFDVKD.